Listed below are T cell receptor beta chains from one sample, sequenced in a study of T cell responses to AZD1222 COVID-19 vaccine. Libraries were prepared by immunoSEQ multiplex PCR; TCRdb keeps only in-frame clonotypes and omits some of them. The table lists under 200,000 clones, 90% to 95% of them singletons. This sample comprised peripheral blood, obtained 28 days after the second AZD1222 dose. These receptors were obtained from an adult who received the AZD1222 COVID-19 vaccine. The CDR3 runs from the conserved cysteine through the conserved F or W. The order of the fields is V gene, J gene, clone size, D gene, CDR3 protein, CDR3 DNA. D genes are given only for firm matches. A clone size is listed for some rows: how often the clone was seen (once, few, many), or a class if it is expanded.

TRBV20-1,TRBJ1-5,.,.,CSASSTANQPQHF,TGCAGTGCTAGTTCGACAGCAAATCAGCCCCAGCATTTT
TRBV2,TRBJ1-1,.,.,CASMETSKMNTEAFF,TGTGCCAGCATGGAGACATCGAAAATGAACACTGAAGCTTTCTTT
TRBV30,TRBJ2-7,.,TRBD2,CAWKLGGASYEQYF,TGTGCCTGGAAGCTCGGGGGGGCCTCCTACGAGCAGTACTTC
TRBV4-1,TRBJ1-5,.,.,CASSQGTGNQPQHF,TGCGCCAGCAGCCAAGGGACGGGTAATCAGCCCCAGCATTTT
TRBV11-3,TRBJ1-1,.,.,CASSPRDTEAFF,TGTGCCAGCAGCCCCCGGGACACTGAAGCTTTCTTT
TRBV5-1,TRBJ2-7,.,TRBD1,CASTPTYPRDRGKFGASYEQYF,TGCGCCAGCACCCCAACCTACCCACGGGACAGGGGTAAGTTCGGGGCTTCCTACGAGCAGTACTTC
TRBV6-5,TRBJ1-1,.,.,CASTPRDPGYTEAFF,TGTGCCAGCACTCCGAGGGATCCGGGGTACACTGAAGCTTTCTTT
TRBV7-9,TRBJ1-3,.,.,CASSLGTTFGNTIYF,TGTGCCAGCAGCTTAGGGACAACATTTGGAAACACCATATATTTT
TRBV5-4,TRBJ2-7,.,TRBD1,CASSARDRDYEQYF,TGTGCCAGCAGCGCCCGGGACAGGGACTACGAGCAGTACTTC
TRBV6-5,TRBJ1-1,.,.,CATSRQGNTEAFF,TGTGCCACCTCGAGGCAGGGGAACACTGAAGCTTTCTTT
TRBV27,TRBJ1-4,.,.,CASGKRQEKLFF,TGTGCCAGCGGGAAAAGACAGGAAAAACTGTTTTTT
TRBV15,TRBJ2-5,.,.,CATSRDSGPQYF,TGTGCCACCAGCAGGGACTCGGGACCCCAGTACTTC
TRBV14,TRBJ2-1,.,.,CASSPGYNEQFF,TGTGCCAGCAGCCCGGGGTACAATGAGCAGTTCTTC
TRBV28,TRBJ1-1,.,.,CASSLYGQEAFF,TGTGCCAGCAGTTTATATGGACAGGAAGCTTTCTTT
TRBV19,TRBJ1-1,.,.,CASSIGKDTEAFF,TGTGCCAGTAGTATAGGGAAAGACACTGAAGCTTTCTTT
TRBV30,TRBJ1-6,.,.,CAWSGGLGNSPLHF,TGTGCCTGGAGTGGAGGGCTCGGTAATTCACCCCTCCACTTT
TRBV5-6,TRBJ1-1,.,.,CASSLRVAVGMNTEAFF,TGTGCCAGCAGCTTACGAGTGGCAGTGGGGATGAACACTGAAGCTTTCTTT
TRBV3-1/TRBV3-2,TRBJ1-2,.,.,CASSQGGVSNYGYTF,TGTGCCAGCAGCCAAGGGGGCGTTTCTAACTATGGCTACACCTTC
TRBV6-5,TRBJ1-6,.,TRBD1,CASSYIRTGNNSPLHF,TGTGCCAGCAGTTACATCCGGACAGGAAACAATTCACCCCTCCACTTT
TRBV27,TRBJ1-1,.,.,CASSLTGDPNTEAFF,TGTGCCAGCAGTCTCACGGGGGACCCCAACACTGAAGCTTTCTTT
TRBV7-8,TRBJ1-2,once,.,CASSEGGGYGYTF,TGTGCCAGCAGCGAGGGGGGAGGCTATGGCTACACCTTC
TRBV7-8,TRBJ1-1,.,TRBD1,CASSLGQGRGTEAFF,TGTGCCAGCAGCTTGGGACAGGGAAGAGGCACTGAAGCTTTCTTT
TRBV7-9,TRBJ2-7,.,TRBD1,CASSPQPGQVPHSYEQYF,TGTGCCAGCAGCCCCCAACCGGGACAGGTGCCTCACTCCTACGAGCAGTACTTC
TRBV12-5,TRBJ2-3,.,.,CASGRRVPITDTQYF,TGTGCTAGTGGTCGCCGGGTCCCGATCACAGATACGCAGTATTTT
TRBV5-1,TRBJ1-1,.,.,CASSLLRENTEAFF,TGCGCCAGCAGCTTGTTAAGGGAGAACACTGAAGCTTTCTTT
TRBV28,TRBJ2-3,.,.,CASSFKDPESTDTQYF,TGTGCCAGCAGTTTTAAGGACCCGGAATCCACAGATACGCAGTATTTT
TRBV11-2,TRBJ2-2,.,TRBD2,CASSSLAGGPNGELFF,TGTGCCAGCAGCTCACTAGCGGGAGGGCCGAACGGGGAGCTGTTTTTT
TRBV7-8,TRBJ2-3,.,.,CASSSTAGNTDTQYF,TGTGCCAGCAGCTCCACGGCAGGGAACACAGATACGCAGTATTTT
TRBV2,TRBJ2-3,.,TRBD1,CASINGGTGNMDTQYF,TGTGCCAGCATAAACGGCGGGACAGGGAATATGGATACGCAGTATTTT
TRBV15,TRBJ2-7,.,.,CATSRDWGRDGSYEQYF,TGTGCCACCAGCAGAGATTGGGGACGGGACGGCTCCTACGAGCAGTACTTC
TRBV3-1/TRBV3-2,TRBJ2-3,once,TRBD1,CASSHRDRGLPCTDTQYF,TGTGCCAGCAGCCACCGGGACAGGGGCCTCCCTTGCACAGATACGCAGTATTTT
TRBV27,TRBJ2-2,.,.,CASSLTFGPGTGELFF,TGTGCCAGCAGTTTGACCTTTGGGCCGGGCACCGGGGAGCTGTTTTTT
TRBV18,TRBJ2-3,.,.,CASSPKATDTQYF,TGTGCCAGCTCACCAAAGGCCACAGATACGCAGTATTTT